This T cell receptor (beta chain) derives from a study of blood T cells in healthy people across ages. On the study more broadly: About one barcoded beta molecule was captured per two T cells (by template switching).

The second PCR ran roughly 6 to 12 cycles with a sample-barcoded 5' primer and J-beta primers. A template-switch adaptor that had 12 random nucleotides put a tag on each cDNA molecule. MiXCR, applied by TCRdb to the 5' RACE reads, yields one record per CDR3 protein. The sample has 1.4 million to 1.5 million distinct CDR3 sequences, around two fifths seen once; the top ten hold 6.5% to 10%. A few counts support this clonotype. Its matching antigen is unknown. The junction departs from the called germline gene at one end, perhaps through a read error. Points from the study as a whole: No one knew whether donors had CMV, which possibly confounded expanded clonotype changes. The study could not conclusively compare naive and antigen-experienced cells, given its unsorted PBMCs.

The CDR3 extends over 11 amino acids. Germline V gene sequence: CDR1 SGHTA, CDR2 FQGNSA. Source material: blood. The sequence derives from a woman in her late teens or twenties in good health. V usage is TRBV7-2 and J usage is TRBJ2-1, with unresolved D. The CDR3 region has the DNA TGTGCCAGCAGCTTCTACGATGAGCAGTTCTTC. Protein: CASSFYDEQFF.